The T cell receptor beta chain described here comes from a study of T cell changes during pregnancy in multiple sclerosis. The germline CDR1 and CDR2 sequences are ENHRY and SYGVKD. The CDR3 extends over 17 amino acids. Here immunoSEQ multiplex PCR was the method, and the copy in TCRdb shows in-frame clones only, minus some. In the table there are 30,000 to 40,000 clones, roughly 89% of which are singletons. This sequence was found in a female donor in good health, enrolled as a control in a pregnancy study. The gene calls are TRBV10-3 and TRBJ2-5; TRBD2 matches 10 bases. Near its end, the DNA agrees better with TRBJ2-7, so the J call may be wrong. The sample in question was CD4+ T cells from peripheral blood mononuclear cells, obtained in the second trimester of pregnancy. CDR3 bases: TGTGCCATCAGTGAGTCCCCATTAGCGGGGGGCTCCTACGAGCAGTACTTC. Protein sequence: CAISESPLAGGSYEQYF.